This entry concerns a single TCR beta chain. This sample was taken from a study of cytomegalovirus exposure and HLA in healthy donors. CDR3 length: 15 amino acids. The V end was cut by 1 base, the J end by 3 bases, with 13 bases between. CDR1 and CDR2 (germline): GTSNPN, SVGIG (reference sequence). A multiplex PCR was run with 60 Vbeta primers and 13 Jbeta primers. Sequencing used immunoSEQ multiplex PCR; TCRdb keeps in-frame clones, though not all of them. The sample yields about 120,000 clones, around three quarters seen once. The chain carries TRBV30 and TRBJ1-3; D possibly corresponds to TRBD1 (6 bases). Input material: PBMCs. The receptor comes from a man aged 30 to 45 in good health and CMV-seropositive. This chain's CDR3 is CAWSGPGASGNTIYF. The CDR3 bases are TGTGCCTGGAGTGGCCCAGGGGCTAGTGGAAACACCATATATTTT.